One and the same sample provided the 30 T cell receptor beta chains below, sequenced in a study of fetal regulatory T cell absence and autoimmunity (dated by TCRdb to between 2016 and 2019). Libraries were prepared through the immunoSEQ multiplex PCR assay. Held by TCRdb, this immuneACCESS table contains in-frame sequences only and omits some clones. Under half of the omission traces to an unresolved V gene where checked; the cause of the rest is unknown. The sample table holds around 100,000 clones, of which 60% to 80% were seen once. Of the sample, 1.5% to 2% is held by the ten largest clones. Sequencing was carried out using pancreas tissue. These receptors were obtained from a male donor with IPEX syndrome.

This rearrangement joins TRBV4-1 to TRBJ1-2; D uncertain. The CDR3 sequence is 15 residues long. Trimming left V 2 bases short and J 8 bases short, with 18 bases between. Looked up from germline, CDR1 is MGHRA and CDR2 is YSYEKL. The chain's CDR3 is CASSQWNDWGSGYTF. CDR3 DNA: TGCGCCAGCAGCCAATGGAACGATTGGGGTTCGGGCTACACCTTC.

The chain is built from TRBV5-1 and TRBJ1-2, with 9 bases fitting TRBD1. The germline CDR1 and CDR2 sequences are SGHRS and YFSETQ. Trimming cost V 3 bases and J 4 bases; bases outside gene matches: 10. CDR3 length: 16 amino acids. This CDR3 is CASSSSPGTGTYGYTF. As DNA, the CDR3 is TGCGCCAGCAGCTCTTCGCCCGGGACAGGGACCTATGGCTACACCTTC.

This clone was found once. The chain uses TRBV6-5 and TRBJ2-2; 9 bases line up with TRBD1. This CDR3 has 15 residues. CDR1 is MNHEY, CDR2 SVGAGI, per germline. Trimming at V came to 5 bases and at J to 3 bases, leaving 4 bases not matched to a gene. The CDR3 DNA sequence: TGTGCCAGCAGTAATACAGGGGGCGACACCGGGGAGCTGTTTTTT. Translated, it gives CASSNTGGDTGELFF.

The V call is TRBV27, the J call TRBJ1-1; D is unresolved. The CDR3 is 13 residues long. Trimming took off 7 bases at V and 1 base at J, with 10 bases between the two ends. Germline CDR1 is MNHEY and CDR2 is SMNVEV (reference sequence). The CDR3 region has the DNA TGTGCCAGCACCGCGGTCGGGAACACTGAAGCTTTCTTT. Translating gives CASTAVGNTEAFF.

The rearrangement joins TRBV4-3 to TRBJ2-5; tentative D call: TRBD1 (5 bases). Deletions cut 1 base from V and 5 bases from J, with 8 bases between. Germline V gene lookup returns CDR1 LGHNA and CDR2 YSLEER. This CDR3 has 13 residues. This CDR3 reads CASSQGGAETQYF. The CDR3 nucleotides are TGCGCCAGCAGCCAAGGGGGCGCGGAGACCCAGTACTTC.

The chain couples TRBV27 to TRBJ1-5; D is unclear. Deletions cut 0 bases from V and 4 bases from J, with 7 bases between. This CDR3 region has 14 residues. Germline CDR1 reads MNHEY; CDR2 reads SMNVEV (reference sequence). CDR3 in amino acids: CASSLSSENQPQHF. The CDR3 nucleotides are TGTGCCAGCAGTTTATCTTCCGAGAATCAGCCCCAGCATTTT.

The chain employs TRBV30 and TRBJ1-4; TRBD1 matches at 8 bases. Trimming cost V 0 bases and J 8 bases; bases outside gene matches: 5. The CDR3 extends over 14 amino acids. Germline V lookup: CDR1 GTSNPN, CDR2 SVGIG (reference sequence). Written as DNA, the CDR3 is TGTGCCTGGAGTGTACAGGGGGTAGGGGAAAAACTGTTTTTT. Translating gives CAWSVQGVGEKLFF.

This chain joins TRBV5-1 and TRBJ1-2; D unresolved. V gave up 1 base and J gave up 0 bases, with 10 bases separating them. This CDR3 is built from 15 residues. CDR1 and CDR2 from the germline V gene are SGHRS and YFSETQ. Here the CDR3 reads CASSLRGDANYGYTF. Here the CDR3 DNA reads TGCGCCAGCAGCTTGCGCGGCGACGCTAACTATGGCTACACCTTC.

The V and J genes are TRBV19 and TRBJ2-7, with D hard to call. Trimming removed 5 bases at V and 1 base at J, with 9 bases between. The CDR3 is 13 residues long. Looked up from germline, CDR1 is LNHDA and CDR2 is SQIVND (reference sequence). The CDR3, as DNA: TGTGCCAGTAGTTTTGGGCAATCCTACGAGCAGTACTTC. It specifies CASSFGQSYEQYF.

The chain carries TRBV9 and TRBJ2-7; 7 positions agree with TRBD2. Germline CDR1 is SGDLS and CDR2 is YYNGEE. The CDR3 totals 15 residues. Trimming took 3 bases from V and 3 from J; bases not matched to a gene: 9. This CDR3 reads CASSAGGSSHYEQYF. The CDR3 DNA sequence: TGTGCCAGCAGCGCCGGGGGGTCCTCCCACTACGAGCAGTACTTC. Drawing the rest from reference TRBV9 and TRBJ2-7, the complete variable domain is DSGVTQTPKHLITATGQRVTLRCSPRSGDLSVYWYQQSLDQGLQFLIQYYNGEERAKGNILERFSAQQFPDLHSELNLSSLELGDSALYFCASSAGGSSHYEQYFGPGTRLTVT.

The genes are TRBV7-9 and TRBJ2-7, with D perhaps TRBD1 (5 bases). This CDR3 spans 13 amino acids. From germline, CDR1 is SEHNR and CDR2 FQNEAQ (reference sequence). Trimming shortened V by 1 base and J by 6 bases, and 10 bases separated the two germline ends. The CDR3 protein is CASSLVTDPEQYF. CDR3 coding DNA: TGTGCCAGCAGCTTAGTGACAGACCCCGAGCAGTACTTC.

The chain carries TRBV27 and TRBJ1-2; possibly TRBD1 for D (5 bases). The V end was cut by 2 bases, the J end by 3 bases, with 19 bases between. The CDR3 contains 17 residues. The germline V gene has CDR1 MNHEY and CDR2 SMNVEV (reference sequence). Here the CDR3 DNA reads TGTGCCAGCAGTTTAAGGCAGGGTCTTTTTCCTCACTATGGCTACACCTTC. It is translated as CASSLRQGLFPHYGYTF.

The chain carries TRBV6-5 and TRBJ2-7; TRBD1 aligns across 7 bases. V trimming: 8 bases; J trimming: 3 bases; junction bases outside the gene matches: 4. Per the germline V gene, CDR1 is MNHEY and CDR2 is SVGAGI. The CDR3 contains 12 residues. The chain's CDR3 is CASQDRYYEQYF. The DNA of the CDR3 is TGTGCCAGCCAGGACAGGTACTACGAGCAGTACTTC.

This chain uses TRBV5-1 with TRBJ2-7; 9 bases align to TRBD2. Germline CDR1 reads SGHRS; CDR2 reads YFSETQ. This CDR3 comprises 14 residues. With V trimmed by 1 base and J by 3 bases, 2 bases remained unmatched. CDR3 amino acids: CASSLLRGGYEQYF. CDR3 bases: TGCGCCAGCAGCTTGTTGCGGGGGGGCTACGAGCAGTACTTC.

V and J are TRBV2 and TRBJ2-3; 8 positions match TRBD1. Germline values: CDR1 SNHLY, CDR2 FYNNEI. V was clipped by 0 bases and J by 1 base; unmatched bases: 0. The CDR3 totals 15 residues. This CDR3 reads CASSEATGGTDTQYF. CDR3 sequence (DNA): TGTGCCAGCAGTGAAGCGACAGGGGGCACAGATACGCAGTATTTT.

This clone was seen a handful of times. The same CDR3 can be traced to other DNA sequences in this sample. V gene TRBV4-3 combines with J gene TRBJ2-7; TRBD2 matches 8 bases. CDR1 and CDR2 (germline): LGHNA, YSLEER. This CDR3 region has 13 residues. After removal of 3 bases from V and 3 bases from J, the junction contained 1 base not matched to a gene. The CDR3 reads CASSQGTSYEQYF. For the CDR3, the DNA is TGCGCCAGCAGCCAGGGGACTAGCTACGAGCAGTACTTC.

The rearrangement uses TRBV27 and TRBJ2-7; D possibly matches TRBD1 or TRBD2 (5 bases each). Germline lookup yields CDR1 MNHEY and CDR2 SMNVEV (reference sequence). This CDR3 is built from 13 residues. Trimming removed 2 bases from V and 5 bases from J, with 10 bases in between. The CDR3, as DNA: TGTGCCAGCAGTTTAAGGGGACGGGACGAGCAGTACTTC. It is translated as CASSLRGRDEQYF.

This chain uses TRBV27 with TRBJ2-7, with a tentative D call TRBD1 (5 bases). The CDR3 length is 13 residues. V was shortened by 3 bases and J by 2 bases, with 8 bases between the two germline ends. Germline CDR1 reads MNHEY; CDR2 reads SMNVEV (reference sequence). The CDR3 spells CASSFQGPYEQYF. In nucleotides, the CDR3 is TGTGCCAGCAGTTTCCAGGGTCCCTACGAGCAGTACTTC.

The genes are TRBV9 and TRBJ2-7; D unresolved. The germline V gene has CDR1 SGDLS and CDR2 YYNGEE. Between the trimmed V and J ends, which lost 0 bases and 4 bases, there was a span of 14 bases. This CDR3 is built from 15 residues. The DNA for the CDR3 is TGTGCCAGCAGCGTAGCCCCAGCTCCTTCTTACGAGCAGTACTTC. Residues: CASSVAPAPSYEQYF.

The rearrangement links TRBV7-9 to TRBJ2-7; 8 bases match TRBD2. V shed 11 bases, J shed 3 bases, and the junction held 9 bases outside the gene matches. The CDR3 covers 13 residues. Germline V gene sequence: CDR1 SEHNR, CDR2 FQNEAQ (reference sequence). CDR3: CASGGLAGYEQYF. In nucleotides, the CDR3 is TGTGCCTCGGGGGGGCTAGCGGGCTACGAGCAGTACTTC. The variable domain in full, with the rest retrieved from reference TRBV7-9 and TRBJ2-7, is DTGVSQNPRHKITKRGQNVTFRCDPISEHNRLYWYRQTLGQGPEFLTYFQNEAQLEKSRLLSDRFSAERPKGSFSTLEIQRTEQGDSAMYLCASGGLAGYEQYFGPGTRLTVT.

The chain combines TRBV9 with TRBJ2-3; 12 bases are shared with TRBD2. The germline V gene encodes CDR1 SGDLS and CDR2 YYNGEE. This CDR3 is 19 amino acids long. The V and J ends lost 1 base and 0 bases, in that order; junction bases with no gene match: 9. The CDR3 DNA is TGTGCCAGCAGCGTACACGGGCTAGCGGGGGGGAGAAGCACAGATACGCAGTATTTT. Translating it yields CASSVHGLAGGRSTDTQYF.

This chain joins TRBV7-9 and TRBJ2-3, with D uncertain. CDR1 and CDR2 (germline): SEHNR, FQNEAQ (reference sequence). Trimming took off 5 bases at V and 2 bases at J, with 8 bases between the two ends. This CDR3 contains 13 residues. CDR3 loop: CASSQGITDTQYF. The CDR3 bases are TGTGCCAGCAGCCAAGGAATCACAGATACGCAGTATTTT. Full variable domain (remainder filled in from reference TRBV7-9 and TRBJ2-3): DTGVSQNPRHKITKRGQNVTFRCDPISEHNRLYWYRQTLGQGPEFLTYFQNEAQLEKSRLLSDRFSAERPKGSFSTLEIQRTEQGDSAMYLCASSQGITDTQYFGPGTRLTVL.

This chain connects TRBV9 to TRBJ1-1; D may be TRBD1 (5 bases). CDR3 length: 18 amino acids. The V gene's germline CDR1 is SGDLS and CDR2 YYNGEE. The V gene lost 4 bases and the J gene lost 2 bases, with 24 bases spanning the gap. Written as DNA, the CDR3 is TGTGCCAGCAGCCCGGACATCTTGCCGAAACCGGGCAACACTGAAGCTTTCTTT. Translated: CASSPDILPKPGNTEAFF.

This clone was counted a few times. V usage is TRBV16 and J usage is TRBJ2-5; D gene ambiguous. CDR3 length: 15 residues. Germline CDR1 is KGHSY and CDR2 is FQNENV. V lost 1 base and J 0 bases, leaving 9 bases between the germline ends. Here the CDR3 reads CASSQYWRNQETQYF. CDR3 nucleotide sequence: TGTGCCAGCAGCCAATATTGGCGGAACCAAGAGACCCAGTACTTC.

V and J are TRBV4-3 and TRBJ2-1, with D maybe TRBD2 (6 bases). This CDR3 contains 14 residues. Deletions cut 1 base from V and 10 bases from J, with 14 bases between. The germline V gene has CDR1 LGHNA and CDR2 YSLEER. CDR3 protein: CASSQGDWAGEQFF. The CDR3 DNA follows: TGCGCCAGCAGCCAAGGGGACTGGGCAGGGGAGCAGTTCTTC.

This clone was counted a few times. The V call is TRBV9, the J call TRBJ1-2; D is ambiguous. The V and J ends lost 1 base and 1 base respectively, with 2 bases between them. The CDR3 contains 12 residues. The germline gives CDR1 SGDLS, CDR2 YYNGEE. CDR3 sequence reads: CASSVHNYGYTF. For the CDR3, the DNA is TGTGCCAGCAGCGTACATAACTATGGCTACACCTTC.

The chain combines TRBV4-2 with TRBJ2-2, with a weak D call TRBD2 (5 bases). V lost 3 bases and J 6 bases, leaving 14 bases between the germline ends. The length of the CDR3 is 15 residues. The germline V gene encodes CDR1 LGHNA and CDR2 YNFKEQ. The CDR3 nucleotides read TGTGCCAGCAGCCATGACCCTACTAGTCCCGGGGAGCTGTTTTTT. Its protein product is CASSHDPTSPGELFF.

This clone was counted once. DNA of the CDR3: TGCGCCAGCAGCCATCGCGCGGGACAGGGAATGAACACTGAAGCTTTCTTT. Its protein is CASSHRAGQGMNTEAFF. The chain links TRBV4-1 to TRBJ1-1, with TRBD1 matching over 9 bases. The CDR3 extends over 17 amino acids. V lost 3 bases and J lost 0; bases outside the gene matches: 8. Germline V gene sequence: CDR1 MGHRA, CDR2 YSYEKL.

The V gene is TRBV6-5, the J gene TRBJ2-5, with 7 nucleotides matching TRBD1. Germline CDR1 reads MNHEY; CDR2 reads SVGAGI. This CDR3 is 14 amino acids long. J gave up 2 bases and V 2 bases, and 2 bases lay outside the gene matches. CDR3 sequence (DNA): TGTGCCAGCAGTTACAGGGGACAGCAAGAGACCCAGTACTTC. This encodes CASSYRGQQETQYF.

This chain joins TRBV10-2 and TRBJ2-2, with D possibly TRBD1 on 6 matching bases. Trimming removed 0 bases at V and 6 bases at J, with 14 bases between. This CDR3 is built from 16 residues. CDR1 and CDR2 from the germline V gene are WSHSY and SAAADI. In DNA form, the CDR3 reads TGCGCCAGCAGTGAGTCGTGGTACAGGGTTGCCGGGGAGCTGTTTTTT. Translation: CASSESWYRVAGELFF.